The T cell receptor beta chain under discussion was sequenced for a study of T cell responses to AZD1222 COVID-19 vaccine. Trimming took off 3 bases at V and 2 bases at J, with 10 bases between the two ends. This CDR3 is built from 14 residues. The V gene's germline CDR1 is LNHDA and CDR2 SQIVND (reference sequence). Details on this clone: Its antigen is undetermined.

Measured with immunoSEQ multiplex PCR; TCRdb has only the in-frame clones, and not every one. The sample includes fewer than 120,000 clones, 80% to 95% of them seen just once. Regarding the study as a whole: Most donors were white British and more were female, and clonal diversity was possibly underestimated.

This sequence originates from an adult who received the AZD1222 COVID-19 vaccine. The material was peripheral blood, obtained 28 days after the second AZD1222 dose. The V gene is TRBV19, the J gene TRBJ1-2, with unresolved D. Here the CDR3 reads CASSIAPQNYGYTF. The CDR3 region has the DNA TGTGCCAGTAGTATTGCCCCGCAAAACTATGGCTACACCTTC.